This T cell receptor (beta chain) originates from a study of cytomegalovirus exposure and HLA in healthy donors. Both 60 Vbeta primers and 13 Jbeta primers went into the PCR. Method: immunoSEQ multiplex PCR; TCRdb's copy keeps in-frame clones and lacks some. The sample gives under 200,000 clones, around 79% of which show up once; about 4.6% is in the top ten. The V gene's germline CDR1 is MGHRA and CDR2 YSYEKL. V dropped 2 bases and J dropped 2; count of bases not matched to a gene: 12. The CDR3 is made up of 18 amino acids. Findings and limits, study-wide: Previously analyzed data showed that most TCR beta V segments were productive at a frequency of about 90% or about 30%. HLA-A and HLA-B allele assignments for most subjects were reportedly predicted accurately using TCR beta sequences. The classifier was said to identify cytomegalovirus status with high specificity and sensitivity. When a later analysis compared HLA-associated TCR beta chains with equally common others, the HLA-associated chains turned out to be more clonally expanded and to have lower generation probabilities.

Turning to this clone: The antigen remains undetermined.

Material: PBMCs. V usage is TRBV4-1 and J usage is TRBJ1-3, with 7 nucleotides matching TRBD1. This TCR was recovered from a woman under 40 in good health and CMV-seropositive. CDR3 DNA: TGCGCCAGCAGCCAAACACAGACGCTACAGGGGCCTGGAAACACCATATATTTT. Its protein is CASSQTQTLQGPGNTIYF.